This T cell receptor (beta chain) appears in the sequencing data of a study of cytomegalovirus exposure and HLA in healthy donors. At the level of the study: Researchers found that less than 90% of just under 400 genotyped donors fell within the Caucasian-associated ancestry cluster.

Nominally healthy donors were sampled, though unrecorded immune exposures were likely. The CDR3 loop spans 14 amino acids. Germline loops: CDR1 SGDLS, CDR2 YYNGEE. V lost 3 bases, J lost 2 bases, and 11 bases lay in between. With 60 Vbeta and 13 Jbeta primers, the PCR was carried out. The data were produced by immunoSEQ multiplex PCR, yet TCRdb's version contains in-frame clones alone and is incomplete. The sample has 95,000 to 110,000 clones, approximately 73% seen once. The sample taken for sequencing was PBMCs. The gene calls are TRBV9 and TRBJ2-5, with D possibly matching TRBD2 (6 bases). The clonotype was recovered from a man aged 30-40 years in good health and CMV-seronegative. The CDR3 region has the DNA TGTGCCAGCAGCGGAGGAGGGTTTCAAGAGACCCAGTACTTC. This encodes CASSGGGFQETQYF.